Reported below is one T cell receptor beta chain. Its antigen is not identified. The CDR3 has 15 residues. The V and J ends lost 0 bases and 4 bases respectively, with 10 bases between them. From germline, CDR1 is MNHEY and CDR2 SVGAGI. Chemo-refractory metastatic non-small-cell lung cancer patients underwent focal radiation alongside CTLA-4 blockade with ipilimumab. Profiled with immunoSEQ multiplex PCR; TCRdb holds only in-frame clones, not every one. The repertoire holds some 66,000 clones, with around 81% as singletons. The sample belongs to a study of radiotherapy plus CTLA-4 blockade in lung cancer. Findings of the study overall: The study found tumor-derived TCR clones expanded in blood after radiotherapy plus ipilimumab. Reports state that early shifts in blood T cell clones, with interferon-beta, best predicted response.

This receptor was identified in a human donor with non-small cell lung cancer who had a partial response to radiotherapy plus ipilimumab. This material consisted of peripheral blood, taken from a patient treated with radiotherapy plus ipilimumab. V usage is TRBV6-5 and J usage is TRBJ2-1; maybe TRBD2 (6 bases). CDR3: CASSYSRDSYNEQFF. The CDR3 nucleotides read TGTGCCAGCAGTTACTCGAGGGACTCGTACAATGAGCAGTTCTTC.